These 26 T cell receptor beta chains originate from one sample sequenced in a study of blood T cell repertoires in COVID-19. TCRdb keeps only in-frame clones here, not all; method: immunoSEQ multiplex PCR. The profile shows hundreds of thousands of clones, more than 80% of them singletons. Sequences were obtained from peripheral blood. The receptors come from a woman in her late teens or twenties with acute or convalescent COVID-19.

This chain connects TRBV3-1 (or the pseudogene TRBV3-2) to TRBJ1-1, with TRBD1 matching 11 bases. CDR3 length: 15 amino acids. After removal of 4 bases from V and 4 bases from J, the junction contained 5 bases not matched to a gene. Per germline, CDR1 LGHDT and CDR2 YNNKEL (reference sequence). This CDR3 reads CASSRDRGSFTEAFF. Written as DNA, the CDR3 is TGTGCCAGCAGCCGGGACAGGGGGAGTTTCACTGAAGCTTTCTTT.

This chain links TRBV5-1 with TRBJ2-7; a possible D gene is TRBD1 (6 bases). Trimming took off 3 bases at V and 2 bases at J, with 9 bases between the two ends. Per germline, CDR1 SGHRS and CDR2 YFSETQ. The CDR3 has 13 amino acids. Written as DNA, the CDR3 is TGCGCCAGCAGCTGGACAGACCCCTACGAGCAGTACTTC. This encodes CASSWTDPYEQYF.

The sample holds a few counts of this clone. The J gene is TRBJ2-1, the V gene TRBV6-2 or TRBV6-3; 7 bases fit TRBD1. The CDR3 totals 14 residues. Per the germline V gene, CDR1 is MNHEY and CDR2 is SVGEGT. V lost 5 bases, J lost 8 bases, and 9 bases stayed unmatched. CDR3 loop: CASSKSGGVDEQFF. For the CDR3, the DNA is TGTGCCAGCAGTAAATCAGGGGGAGTGGATGAGCAGTTCTTC.

The chain joins TRBV29-1 to TRBJ2-1, with D possibly TRBD2 on 6 matching bases. CDR1 is SQVTM, CDR2 ANQGSEA, per germline. V was clipped by 3 bases and J by 1 base, with 10 bases between them. CDR3 length: 14 amino acids. Here the CDR3 DNA reads TGCAGCGTTGAGGTAGCGGATTCCTACAATGAGCAGTTCTTC. Translation gives CSVEVADSYNEQFF.

This sequence joins TRBV20-1 and TRBJ1-2; D might be TRBD1 (5 bases). The germline V gene encodes CDR1 DFQATT and CDR2 SNEGSKA (reference sequence). V lost 3 bases to trimming and J lost 8 bases, with 22 bases between them. There are 15 residues in the CDR3. The CDR3 region has the DNA TGCAGTGCTAGTGGGTCGGGGGGAATGGGATACGGCTACACCTTC. It yields the protein CSASGSGGMGYGYTF.

The V and J genes are TRBV4-1 and TRBJ2-2, with 10 bases matching TRBD1. The CDR3 extends over 17 amino acids. Germline CDR1 MGHRA, CDR2 YSYEKL. Trimming removed 3 bases from V and 6 bases from J; junction bases left unmatched: 10. This CDR3 reads CASSHVLRDRGSGELFF. The CDR3, as DNA: TGCGCCAGCAGCCACGTCCTCCGGGACAGGGGTTCCGGGGAGCTGTTTTTT.

The chain recombines TRBV4-3 with TRBJ2-7; 7 nucleotides agree with TRBD1. The CDR3 has 15 residues. Trimming removed 0 bases from V and 5 bases from J; junction bases left unmatched: 7. Germline V gene data show CDR1 as LGHNA and CDR2 as YSLEER. In nucleotides, the CDR3 is TGCGCCAGCAGCCAAGACATAGGGACAGTGGACGAGCAGTACTTC. It specifies CASSQDIGTVDEQYF.

The chain has TRBV19 and TRBJ1-5; no reliable D call. V was clipped by 5 bases and J by 0 bases, with 11 bases between them. In germline, CDR1 is LNHDA, CDR2 SQIVND (reference sequence). The CDR3 consists of 15 residues. For the CDR3, the DNA is TGTGCCAGTAGTGTCACAGATTATAGCAATCAGCCCCAGCATTTT. It specifies CASSVTDYSNQPQHF. Supplemented by reference TRBV19 and TRBJ1-5, the full variable domain reads DGGITQSPKYLFRKEGQNVTLSCEQNLNHDAMYWYRQDPGQGLRLIYYSQIVNDFQKGDIAEGYSVSREKKESFPLTVTSAQKNPTAFYLCASSVTDYSNQPQHFGDGTRLSIL.

The chain recombines TRBV15 with TRBJ2-7; 7 bases line up with TRBD1. Germline V gene lookup returns CDR1 LNHNV and CDR2 YYDKDF (reference sequence). The CDR3 spans 15 residues. V lost 5 bases to trimming and J lost 5 bases; unmatched junction nucleotides: 12. For the CDR3, the DNA is TGTGCCACCAGCCCCCTGACAGGGAGATTCAACGAGCAGTACTTC. Its protein is CATSPLTGRFNEQYF.

On this clone: This sample also contains other DNA sequences that code for the same CDR3. V gene TRBV2 combines with J gene TRBJ1-2; D is ambiguous. V was shortened by 4 bases and J by 7 bases, with 10 bases between the two germline ends. The CDR3 length is 12 residues. Looked up from germline, CDR1 is SNHLY and CDR2 is FYNNEI. The CDR3 coding sequence is TGTGCCAGCAGTGTTGAGGGAGGTGGCTACACCTTC. Its translation is CASSVEGGGYTF.

With respect to this clone: Other DNA sequences of this sample code for an identical CDR3. The chain has TRBV6-2 or TRBV6-3 and TRBJ1-1, with D possibly being TRBD1 (5 bases). Germline values: CDR1 MNHEY, CDR2 SVGEGT. The CDR3 is 11 amino acids. Trimming took off 5 bases at V and 6 bases at J, with 7 bases between the two ends. This chain's CDR3 is CASSQGAEAFF. CDR3 in DNA: TGTGCCAGCAGTCAGGGTGCTGAAGCTTTCTTT.

The rearrangement uses TRBV19 and TRBJ1-1, with 9 positions matching TRBD1. J lost 1 base, V lost 6 bases, and 9 bases had no gene match. The CDR3 contains 16 residues. The V gene's germline CDR1 is LNHDA and CDR2 SQIVND (reference sequence). CDR3 nucleotides: TGTGCCAGTAGCATTCGGACAGGGGCTCCGAACACTGAAGCTTTCTTT. Protein: CASSIRTGAPNTEAFF.

The chain joins TRBV24-1 to TRBJ2-3, with D perhaps matching TRBD1 (5 bases). The germline V gene has CDR1 KGHDR and CDR2 SFDVKD. V was cut by 6 bases and J by 1 base, with 10 bases left in between. This CDR3 has 14 residues. The CDR3 DNA is TGTGCCACCAGTAACGTGACAGGCACAGATACGCAGTATTTT. Translated, it gives CATSNVTGTDTQYF.

The chain couples TRBV24-1 to TRBJ2-2; 8 bases map to TRBD1. After removal of 11 bases from V and 5 bases from J, the junction contained 3 bases not matched to a gene. The germline gives CDR1 KGHDR, CDR2 SFDVKD. This CDR3 is 12 amino acids long. The DNA for the CDR3 is TGTGCCATAGGACAGGGAACCGGGGAGCTGTTTTTT. As protein: CAIGQGTGELFF.

This clone was counted between two and nine times. This chain uses TRBV6-1 with TRBJ1-4; D is ambiguous. The CDR3 consists of 15 residues. Germline V CDR1 and CDR2: MNHNS, SASEGT. Trimming removed 0 bases from V and 8 bases from J, with 13 bases in between. The CDR3 is CASSEAMEAVEKLFF. As DNA, the CDR3 is TGTGCCAGCAGTGAAGCGATGGAGGCAGTAGAAAAACTGTTTTTT.

The chain combines TRBV2 with TRBJ1-1, with a weak D call TRBD1 (6 bases). The germline V gene has CDR1 SNHLY and CDR2 FYNNEI. The CDR3 is made up of 14 amino acids. Trimming stripped 6 bases from V and 0 bases from J, with 11 bases between. CDR3 nucleotides: TGTGCCAGCAGAAAGGACAGTATGAACACTGAAGCTTTCTTT. Protein product: CASRKDSMNTEAFF.

This rearrangement joins TRBV12-5 to TRBJ2-2; 8 nucleotides agree with TRBD2. This CDR3 has 16 residues. The germline V gene has CDR1 LGHNT and CDR2 FRNRAP. The ends lost 2 bases at V and 5 bases at J; junction bases unmatched: 7. The CDR3 region is CASGLLTGGGTGELFF. CDR3 coding DNA: TGTGCTAGTGGTTTGCTCACCGGGGGGGGTACCGGGGAGCTGTTTTTT.

The chain combines TRBV19 with TRBJ1-2, with D uncertain. The V end lost 5 bases, the J end lost 1 base, and 5 bases lay between the germline ends. Germline V gene data show CDR1 as LNHDA and CDR2 as SQIVND (reference sequence). The CDR3 extends over 12 amino acids. The CDR3 is CASSANNYGYTF. The CDR3 DNA is TGTGCCAGTAGTGCGAATAACTATGGCTACACCTTC. Full variable domain (outside the CDR3, taken from reference TRBV19 and TRBJ1-2): DGGITQSPKYLFRKEGQNVTLSCEQNLNHDAMYWYRQDPGQGLRLIYYSQIVNDFQKGDIAEGYSVSREKKESFPLTVTSAQKNPTAFYLCASSANNYGYTFGSGTRLTVV.

The genes are TRBV10-3 and TRBJ2-5, with 8 bases that match TRBD1. V lost 6 bases, J lost 5 bases, and 17 bases stayed unmatched. Germline lookup yields CDR1 ENHRY and CDR2 SYGVKD. This CDR3 contains 17 residues. The CDR3 protein is CAISPDRGGVGLETQYF. As DNA, the CDR3 is TGTGCCATCAGCCCCGACAGGGGAGGTGTCGGCTTGGAGACCCAGTACTTC.

The chain carries TRBV4-1 and TRBJ2-7, with 8 bases identical to TRBD1. With V trimmed by 0 bases and J by 2 bases, 9 bases remained unmatched. Germline values: CDR1 MGHRA, CDR2 YSYEKL. The CDR3 consists of 17 residues. CDR3 sequence reads: CASSQDYDRGATYEQYF. In DNA form, the CDR3 reads TGCGCCAGCAGCCAAGATTACGACAGGGGAGCCACCTACGAGCAGTACTTC.

This clone appeared a single time. This chain joins TRBV5-1 and TRBJ1-6; weak D call: TRBD1 (5 bases). The germline V and J ends were trimmed by 0 bases and 7 bases, with 14 bases remaining between them. The germline CDR1 and CDR2 sequences are SGHRS and YFSETQ. The CDR3 runs 16 residues. In DNA, the CDR3 is TGCGCCAGCAGCTTGGATGGTGGAGGGGCCAATTCACCCCTCCACTTT. It codes for CASSLDGGGANSPLHF. The full variable domain, in which reference TRBV5-1 and TRBJ1-6 provide the parts outside the CDR3, is KAGVTQTPRYLIKTRGQQVTLSCSPISGHRSVSWYQQTPGQGLQFLFEYFSETQRNKGNFPGRFSGRQFSNSRSEMNVSTLELGDSALYLCASSLDGGGANSPLHFGNGTRLTVT.

The chain links TRBV7-6 to TRBJ1-5; D remains unclear. The germline V and J ends were trimmed by 5 bases and 0 bases, with 29 bases remaining between them. The CDR3 covers 21 residues. Per germline, CDR1 SGHVS and CDR2 FNYEAQ. The CDR3 spells CASSPLAQIAFNSYSNQPQHF. As DNA, the CDR3 is TGTGCCAGCAGCCCCCTAGCGCAGATCGCTTTTAATTCCTATAGCAATCAGCCCCAGCATTTT.

The chain uses TRBV2 and TRBJ1-4; 7 bases are shared with TRBD1. CDR3 size: 17 residues. Germline V gene lookup returns CDR1 SNHLY and CDR2 FYNNEI. Trimming at V came to 3 bases and at J to 3 bases, leaving 10 bases not matched to a gene. CDR3 nucleotide sequence: TGTGCCAGCAGTGATCACCCTGGGACAGCTGCTAATGAAAAACTGTTTTTT. It yields the protein CASSDHPGTAANEKLFF.

This clone was observed a single time. The V and J genes are TRBV6-4 and TRBJ2-1, with 7 bases that match TRBD1. Germline V gene lookup returns CDR1 MRHNA and CDR2 SNTAGT. The CDR3 sequence is 15 residues long. V shed 5 bases and J 3 bases; nucleotides not matched to a gene: 7. CDR3 amino acids: CASSSTGAGYNEQFF. As DNA, the CDR3 is TGTGCCAGCAGTAGCACAGGGGCGGGCTACAATGAGCAGTTCTTC.

The V and J genes are TRBV4-1 and TRBJ1-4; 8 positions match TRBD1. The trim removed 5 bases at V and 3 bases at J, leaving 5 bases unmatched. Germline V gene sequence: CDR1 MGHRA, CDR2 YSYEKL. This CDR3 is 15 amino acids long. DNA for the CDR3: TGCGCCAGCAGCTCAACACAGGGGGCTAATGAAAAACTGTTTTTT. Its protein is CASSSTQGANEKLFF.

The CDR3 sequence is CSVGQAGPQHF. The DNA for the CDR3 is TGCAGCGTAGGACAGGCCGGGCCCCAGCATTTT. The rearrangement joins TRBV29-1 to TRBJ1-5; 7 bases match TRBD1. With V trimmed by 6 bases and J by 9 bases, 5 bases remained unmatched. CDR3 length: 11 amino acids. In germline, CDR1 is SQVTM, CDR2 ANQGSEA.